This TCR beta chain was obtained from a study of T-cell memory formation after mild COVID-19. Study in general: Clusters were largely donor specific. General observations from the study: Nothing showed for sure that second-wave clones peaking on day 37 were SARS-CoV-2 specific. Clones shrinking between day 15 and 85 showed a balanced CD4/CD8 split, and those that grew later tilted toward CD4+.

From 5'RACE with constant-segment primers came TCR alpha and TCR beta cDNA libraries that carried sample barcodes and UMIs. In TCRdb, the 5' RACE reads were re-called with MiXCR into one record per CDR3 protein. The sample carries under 300,000 distinct CDR3 sequences, about 20% recorded once. There are 15 residues in the CDR3. The germline V and J ends were trimmed by 5 bases and 1 base, with 11 bases remaining between them. Germline CDR1 is SGHAT and CDR2 is FQNNGV. This clonotype was found a few times. The antigen is not known. The V gene is TRBV11-2, the J gene TRBJ2-2, with D tentatively TRBD1 (5 bases). The specimen was PBMCs or a T cell subset sorted from them (not recorded which). The sequence derives from a man aged 18 to 29 who had mild COVID-19 (a few samples of this study predate the infection). Cell type and time point are not known. The CDR3 protein is CASSETTENTGELFF. The CDR3, as DNA: TGTGCCAGCAGCGAGACGACAGAGAACACCGGGGAGCTGTTTTTT. The full variable domain, completed using reference TRBV11-2 and TRBJ2-2, is EAGVAQSPRYKIIEKRQSVAFWCNPISGHATLYWYQQILGQGPKLLIQFQNNGVVDDSQLPKDRFSAERLKGVDSTLKIQPAKLEDSAVYLCASSETTENTGELFFGEGSRLTVL.